This T cell receptor (beta chain) was retrieved from a study of T-cell reconstitution after alpha-beta-depleted transplantation in children. Notes on this clonotype: What it recognizes is unknown.

Study findings and constraints: T cells produced anew were the main source of T-cell counts and diversity one year after transplant. About two months after transplant, alpha-beta T cells reportedly came from several hundred expanded graft clones. From surviving recipient T cells and thymic progenitors came the high day-60 TCRbeta diversity observed in some patients.

Library preparation (for TCRbeta) was performed with unique molecular identifiers. One entry per CDR3 protein, called by TCRdb with MiXCR from the PCR reads. The table records 450,000 to 550,000 distinct CDR3 sequences, roughly an eighth of them present only once. Trimming cost V 0 bases and J 1 base, with 9 bases left between them. This CDR3 contains 14 residues. The germline CDR1 and CDR2 sequences are SQVTM and ANQGSEA. Sequencing was performed on PBMCs, mostly from graft donor cells, taken 180 days after TCRalphabeta/CD19-depleted stem cell transplant. The TCR was taken from a female patient between 2 and 15 years old who had a stem cell transplant for aplastic anemia, so the T cells may come from the graft donor. This chain joins TRBV29-1 and TRBJ1-1; tentatively, D is TRBD1 (5 bases). The CDR3 here is CSVEDGTPNTEAFF. The CDR3, as DNA: TGCAGCGTTGAAGACGGGACCCCGAACACTGAAGCTTTCTTT.